This TCR beta chain was found in a study of cytomegalovirus exposure and HLA in healthy donors. Study findings and constraints: Earlier analysis yielded a pattern in which most TCR beta V segments were productive about 90% or about 30% of the time.

A multiplex PCR was run with 60 Vbeta primers and 13 Jbeta primers. Clones were sequenced by immunoSEQ multiplex PCR, and TCRdb holds only the in-frame ones, with some missing. The data show around 87,000 clones, with more than 70% seen just once and around 2.8% held by the top ten. Germline CDR1 LGHNA, CDR2 YSLEER. The CDR3 has 14 residues. Trimming at V came to 6 bases and at J to 6 bases, leaving 9 bases not matched to a gene. Concerning this clone itself: Its matching antigen is unknown. The sample holds other DNA sequences that translate to the same CDR3.

The sequence came from a man aged 40-50 years in good health and CMV-seronegative. The V and J genes are TRBV4-3 and TRBJ1-2, with TRBD1 matching 8 bases. Sequencing used PBMCs. The chain's CDR3 is CASRGQGGMDGYTF. CDR3 nucleotides: TGCGCCAGCAGAGGACAGGGAGGGATGGATGGCTACACCTTC.